The clone carrying this TCR beta chain has only a few counts. CDR1 SEHNR and CDR2 FQNEAQ come from the germline V gene (reference sequence). Trimming removed 5 bases at V and 2 bases at J, with 12 bases between. The CDR3 is made up of 14 amino acids. Seattle patients were enrolled during active infection and followed longitudinally. These data originate in a study of blood T cell repertoires in COVID-19. This table comes from immunoSEQ multiplex PCR, and its TCRdb copy is limited to in-frame clones, with some not included. The sample contains approximately 300,000 clones, around 90% of which appear only once.

The TCR sequence derives from a woman in her thirties or forties with COVID-19, enrolled during active disease. The rearrangement uses TRBV7-9 and TRBJ1-1; D gene unclear. Sequencing input: peripheral blood. This CDR3 reads CASSPHSGNTEAFF. Written as DNA, the CDR3 is TGTGCCAGCAGCCCCCATAGCGGAAACACTGAAGCTTTCTTT.